The next 10 T cell receptor beta chains were all read from a single sample in a study of cytotoxic CD8 clonotypes in ibrutinib-treated CLL (dated by TCRdb to the early 2020s). The library was prepared using the immunoSEQ multiplex PCR assay. TCRdb retrieved this table from immuneACCESS and kept in-frame rearrangements only. Not all clones are present; in checked studies, unresolved V genes account for under half, and no reason is known for the remainder. The sample includes around 97,000 clones, with around four fifths observed a single time. The leading ten clones occupy 25% to 35% of the sample. The time point label, read with the paper, signifies: eleven to twelve months on ibrutinib. The input for sequencing was PBMCs, taken after 12 months of ibrutinib treatment. Receptors were obtained from a human donor with chronic lymphocytic leukemia.

The gene calls are TRBV7-2 and TRBJ2-1; D call uncertain. This CDR3 has 14 residues. V shed 1 base and J shed 7 bases, with 11 bases lying between them. The V gene's germline CDR1 is SGHTA and CDR2 FQGNSA. The CDR3, as DNA: TGTGCCAGCAGCTTAGAGGTTAAATGGAATGAGCAGTTCTTC. Its translation is CASSLEVKWNEQFF.

The rearrangement links TRBV5-1 to TRBJ2-5; 7 bases match TRBD2. CDR3 length: 15 residues. The germline CDR1 and CDR2 sequences are SGHRS and YFSETQ. The junction had 6 bases not matched to a gene; V was cut back by 1 base and J by 3 bases. CDR3 in DNA: TGCGCCAGCAGCTTGTCCTCTAGCGGTAAAGAGACCCAGTACTTC. This translates into CASSLSSSGKETQYF.

The chain is built from TRBV6-6 and TRBJ1-2, with TRBD1 as a possible D gene (5 bases). V gave up 8 bases and J gave up 8 bases, with 15 bases separating them. Per germline, CDR1 MNHNY and CDR2 SVGAGI (reference sequence). The CDR3 is made up of 12 amino acids. The CDR3 DNA reads TGTGCCAGCCACGGCAGGGAGAGAGGCTACACCTTC. Its translation: CASHGRERGYTF.

The gene calls are TRBV5-4 and TRBJ2-3; D possibly corresponds to TRBD1 (6 bases). From germline, CDR1 is SGHNT and CDR2 YYREEE (reference sequence). The CDR3 is made up of 13 amino acids. Trimming took off 4 bases at V and 3 bases at J, with 9 bases between the two ends. The CDR3 is CASSRGQTDTQYF. Here the CDR3 DNA reads TGTGCCAGCAGCCGAGGACAGACAGATACGCAGTATTTT. The complete variable domain, with remaining parts taken from reference TRBV5-4 and TRBJ2-3, reads ETGVTQSPTHLIKTRGQQVTLRCSSQSGHNTVSWYQQALGQGPQFIFQYYREEENGRGNFPPRFSGLQFPNYSSELNVNALELDDSALYLCASSRGQTDTQYFGPGTRLTVL.

This clone came up once. This chain joins TRBV5-5 and TRBJ1-6; 8 bases align to TRBD1. The CDR3 covers 18 residues. V dropped 0 bases and J dropped 8; count of bases not matched to a gene: 13. Germline V gene sequence: CDR1 SGHKS, CDR2 YYEKEE (reference sequence). CDR3 residues: CASSLVPPGQGSDSPLHF. The CDR3 DNA is TGTGCCAGCAGCTTGGTACCCCCCGGACAGGGAAGTGATTCACCCCTCCACTTT.

The chain employs TRBV12-5 and TRBJ1-4, with D unresolved. Germline V CDR1 and CDR2: LGHNT, FRNRAP. Trimming took 1 base from V and 8 from J, leaving 14 bases between them. CDR3 size: 15 residues. The DNA of the CDR3 is TGTGCTAGTGGTTTGGGTCAGATGGTGGGAGAAAAACTGTTTTTT. Its translation: CASGLGQMVGEKLFF.

The rearrangement uses TRBV28 and TRBJ1-2, with unresolved D. Germline V lookup: CDR1 MDHEN, CDR2 SYDVKM. V was pared by 3 bases and J by 8 bases, with 19 bases between. This CDR3 contains 15 residues. The CDR3 bases are TGTGCCAGCAGTTTGGTCGGCGGCAGACCGACGGGCTACACCTTC. This codes for CASSLVGGRPTGYTF.

This clone has only one observation. The chain combines TRBV18 with TRBJ1-1; unclear D gene. Between the trimmed V and J ends, which lost 2 bases and 7 bases, there was a span of 11 bases. CDR3 length: 13 amino acids. From germline, CDR1 is KGHSH and CDR2 LQKENI. The CDR3 nucleotides are TGTGCCAGCTCACCAACGCAGGAGGTTGAAGCTTTCTTT. This sequence encodes CASSPTQEVEAFF.

The chain has TRBV7-8 and TRBJ2-4, with TRBD2 matching 14 bases. Germline V gene sequence: CDR1 SGHVS, CDR2 FQNEAQ. V gave up 3 bases and J gave up 0 bases; unmatched junction bases: 7. There are 19 residues in the CDR3. CDR3 sequence reads: CASSLRLAGGTEAKNIQYF. The CDR3, as DNA: TGTGCCAGCAGCTTGAGACTAGCGGGGGGGACGGAAGCCAAAAACATTCAGTACTTC.

The chain recombines TRBV7-8 with TRBJ2-5; 8 bases map to TRBD1. The germline V gene has CDR1 SGHVS and CDR2 FQNEAQ. V trimming: 2 bases; J trimming: 5 bases; junction bases outside the gene matches: 10. The CDR3 runs 16 residues. CDR3 sequence: CASSLPRTGTGETQYF. The CDR3 coding sequence is TGTGCCAGCAGCTTACCTAGGACAGGGACGGGGGAGACCCAGTACTTC.